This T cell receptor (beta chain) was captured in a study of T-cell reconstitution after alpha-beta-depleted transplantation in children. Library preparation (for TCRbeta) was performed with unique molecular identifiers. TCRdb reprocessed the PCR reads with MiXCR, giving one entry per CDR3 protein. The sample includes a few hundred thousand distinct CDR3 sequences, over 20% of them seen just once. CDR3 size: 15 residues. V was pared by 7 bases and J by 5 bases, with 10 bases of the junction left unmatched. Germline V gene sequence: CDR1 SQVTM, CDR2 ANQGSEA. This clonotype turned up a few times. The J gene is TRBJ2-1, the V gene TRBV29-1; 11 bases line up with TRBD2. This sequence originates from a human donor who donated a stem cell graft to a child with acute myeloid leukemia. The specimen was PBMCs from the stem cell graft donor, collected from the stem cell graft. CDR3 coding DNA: TGCAGCGCGGAACTAGCGGGAGCCCCTAACAATGAGCAGTTCTTC. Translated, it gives CSAELAGAPNNEQFF.